These 26 T cell receptor beta chains were sequenced from one sample in a study of shared clonotypes between healthy human individuals. The naive CD8 population came from CD45RO-negative cells selected for CCR7, without terminally differentiated effector memory CD45RA+ cells. Sequencing was performed with immunoSEQ multiplex PCR; in TCRdb, only in-frame clones are kept and a portion is missing. The sample includes about 2.2 million clones, about 92% of them seen just once. The sequencing input was naive CD8+ T cells from PBMCs. These receptors all stem from a man younger than 30 in good health. Some clones in this sample may be carry-over from other donors' samples.

The CDR3 here is CASSQDQGGTGNTIYF. For the CDR3, the DNA is TGCGCCAGCAGCCAAGATCAGGGGGGAACTGGAAACACCATATATTTT. The chain couples TRBV4-1 to TRBJ1-3, with TRBD1 identical over 7 bases. The CDR3 spans 16 residues. Germline trimming cut 0 bases from V and 2 bases from J; bases unmatched to any gene: 4. The germline CDR1 and CDR2 sequences are MGHRA and YSYEKL.

The rearrangement links TRBV4-1 to TRBJ1-3; D is unresolved. CDR3 length: 18 residues. Germline CDR1 MGHRA, CDR2 YSYEKL. Trimming shortened V by 4 bases and J by 0 bases, and 19 bases separated the two germline ends. This CDR3 reads CASSPQPYSYPSGNTIYF. In nucleotides, the CDR3 is TGCGCCAGCAGCCCGCAACCCTACAGCTACCCCTCTGGAAACACCATATATTTT.

This clone came up a few times. The rearrangement joins TRBV19 to TRBJ1-1; D remains ambiguous. Deletions cut 2 bases from V and 0 bases from J, with 7 bases between. Looked up from germline, CDR1 is LNHDA and CDR2 is SQIVND (reference sequence). The CDR3 is 14 amino acids. CDR3: CASSIKVMNTEAFF. CDR3 nucleotides: TGTGCCAGTAGTATAAAGGTTATGAACACTGAAGCTTTCTTT. Supplemented by reference TRBV19 and TRBJ1-1, the full variable domain reads DGGITQSPKYLFRKEGQNVTLSCEQNLNHDAMYWYRQDPGQGLRLIYYSQIVNDFQKGDIAEGYSVSREKKESFPLTVTSAQKNPTAFYLCASSIKVMNTEAFFGQGTRLTVV.

This chain joins TRBV29-1 and TRBJ2-3; D uncertain. The CDR3 sequence is 15 residues long. Per the germline V gene, CDR1 is SQVTM and CDR2 is ANQGSEA. Trimming removed 0 bases from V and 2 bases from J, with 12 bases in between. The CDR3 bases are TGCAGCGTTGAAGATCTGAGAGCCTCCACAGATACGCAGTATTTT. It specifies CSVEDLRASTDTQYF.

The rearrangement links TRBV7-9 to TRBJ2-1; 7 bases agree with TRBD2. The CDR3 contains 11 residues. V lost 7 bases, J lost 9 bases, and 3 bases stayed unmatched. CDR1 and CDR2 from the germline V gene are SEHNR and FQNEAQ (reference sequence). The CDR3 coding sequence is TGTGCCAGCACAATAGCGGGTGAGCAGTTCTTC. Translated: CASTIAGEQFF.

This clone appeared once. Written as DNA, the CDR3 is TGTGCCAGCAGTTACTCGGCGGGAGTGACCGGGGAGCTGTTTTTT. Its translation is CASSYSAGVTGELFF. The chain combines TRBV6-5 with TRBJ2-2; 7 bases align to TRBD2. Per the germline V gene, CDR1 is MNHEY and CDR2 is SVGAGI. V lost 0 bases to trimming and J lost 5 bases; unmatched junction nucleotides: 3. The CDR3 runs 15 residues.

This chain connects TRBV19 to TRBJ1-1; no definite D call. CDR1 is LNHDA and CDR2 is SQIVND in the germline V gene (reference sequence). V was pared by 3 bases and J by 2 bases, with 4 bases between. The CDR3 extends over 12 amino acids. CDR3 nucleotides: TGTGCCAGTAGTATCGACAACACTGAAGCTTTCTTT. Its translation: CASSIDNTEAFF.

The chain couples TRBV6-5 to TRBJ2-1; D might be TRBD2 (5 bases). Germline V CDR1 and CDR2: MNHEY, SVGAGI. V gave up 0 bases and J gave up 6 bases, with 15 bases separating them. The CDR3 is 16 amino acids. CDR3 sequence: CASSYSALAAVNEQFF. The CDR3 DNA reads as TGTGCCAGCAGTTACTCCGCCCTAGCCGCAGTCAATGAGCAGTTCTTC.

The chain uses TRBV7-3 and TRBJ2-1; 8 nucleotides match TRBD1. The CDR3 loop spans 16 amino acids. In germline, CDR1 is SGHTA, CDR2 FQGTGA. V shed 4 bases, J shed 2 bases, and the junction held 7 bases outside the gene matches. The CDR3 region has the DNA TGTGCCAGCAGCTCAAGGACAGGGAACCCCTACAATGAGCAGTTCTTC. Its protein is CASSSRTGNPYNEQFF. Based on the CDR3 plus reference TRBV7-3 and TRBJ2-1, the full variable domain is GAGVSQTPSNKVTEKGKYVELRCDPISGHTALYWYRQSLGQGPEFLIYFQGTGAADDSGLPNDRFFAVRPEGSVSTLKIQRTERGDSAVYLCASSSRTGNPYNEQFFGPGTRLTVL.

V and J are TRBV30 and TRBJ2-1; D is ambiguous. The CDR3 covers 11 residues. Germline V gene sequence: CDR1 GTSNPN, CDR2 SVGIG (reference sequence). The V end was cut by 6 bases, the J end by 9 bases, with 12 bases between. CDR3 in amino acids: CACCRTGEQFF. The DNA of the CDR3 is TGTGCCTGTTGTCGTACCGGTGAGCAGTTCTTC.

J is TRBJ2-7 and V is TRBV9, with TRBD1 matching over 7 bases. The CDR3 has 13 residues. Trimming removed 3 bases from V and 4 bases from J; junction bases left unmatched: 4. Germline CDR1 SGDLS, CDR2 YYNGEE. The CDR3 spells CASSAQGDYEQYF. The CDR3 DNA is TGTGCCAGCAGCGCCCAGGGGGATTACGAGCAGTACTTC. Together with reference TRBV9 and TRBJ2-7, the CDR3 gives the full variable domain: DSGVTQTPKHLITATGQRVTLRCSPRSGDLSVYWYQQSLDQGLQFLIQYYNGEERAKGNILERFSAQQFPDLHSELNLSSLELGDSALYFCASSAQGDYEQYFGPGTRLTVT.

The chain links TRBV2 to TRBJ2-5; TRBD2 agrees at 10 bases. The length of the CDR3 is 16 residues. Germline assignment: CDR1 SNHLY and CDR2 FYNNEI. Germline trimming cut 1 base from V and 5 bases from J; bases unmatched to any gene: 7. The CDR3 region has the DNA TGTGCCAGCAGTGAAGTCCTAGCGGGAGTCGGCGAGACCCAGTACTTC. Protein: CASSEVLAGVGETQYF.

The chain combines TRBV6-6 with TRBJ2-2, with D tentatively TRBD1 or TRBD2 (5 bases each). Germline values: CDR1 MNHNY, CDR2 SVGAGI (reference sequence). The V and J ends lost 10 bases and 6 bases respectively, with 9 bases between them. The CDR3 runs 11 residues. CDR3: CATRGPGELFF. CDR3 bases: TGTGCCACGAGGGGCCCCGGGGAGCTGTTTTTT.

This chain uses TRBV7-2 with TRBJ2-7; a weak D match, TRBD2 (6 bases). Trimming cost V 1 base and J 2 bases, with 12 bases left between them. This CDR3 is built from 15 residues. The germline CDR1 and CDR2 sequences are SGHTA and FQGNSA. The CDR3 region is CASSLGGGPAYEQYF. The CDR3 DNA follows: TGTGCCAGCAGCTTAGGTGGAGGGCCGGCCTACGAGCAGTACTTC.

J is TRBJ2-2 and V is TRBV7-3; weak D call: TRBD1 (6 bases). This CDR3 has 16 residues. V was pared by 1 base and J by 6 bases, with 15 bases between. Per the germline V gene, CDR1 is SGHTA and CDR2 is FQGTGA. The CDR3 loop reads CASSLIGGVGSGELFF. CDR3 in DNA: TGTGCCAGCAGCTTAATTGGGGGCGTAGGGTCCGGGGAGCTGTTTTTT. Full variable domain (rest looked up from reference TRBV7-3 and TRBJ2-2): GAGVSQTPSNKVTEKGKYVELRCDPISGHTALYWYRQSLGQGPEFLIYFQGTGAADDSGLPNDRFFAVRPEGSVSTLKIQRTERGDSAVYLCASSLIGGVGSGELFFGEGSRLTVL.

This clone was detected only once. DNA for the CDR3: TGTGCCAGTGTCGACAGGACGGCCTACAATGAGCAGTTCTTC. Encoded protein: CASVDRTAYNEQFF. The V and J genes are TRBV19 and TRBJ2-1; TRBD1 is a possible D gene (6 bases). Per the germline V gene, CDR1 is LNHDA and CDR2 is SQIVND (reference sequence). The CDR3 is 14 residues long. Trimming cost V 8 bases and J 2 bases, with 13 bases left between them.

J is TRBJ1-5 and V is TRBV7-2; D is perhaps TRBD1 (5 bases). Germline V gene sequence: CDR1 SGHTA, CDR2 FQGNSA. V dropped 6 bases and J dropped 2 bases, with 14 bases sitting between them. The CDR3 runs to 15 residues. CDR3 nucleotide sequence: TGTGCCAGCAGTAGGGGAGAGGGTGGCAATCAGCCCCAGCATTTT. Translating it yields CASSRGEGGNQPQHF.

The chain joins TRBV7-8 to TRBJ2-7; possibly TRBD2 for D (5 bases). Per the germline V gene, CDR1 is SGHVS and CDR2 is FQNEAQ. This CDR3 region has 15 residues. Trimming left V 1 base short and J 0 bases short, with 10 bases between. The chain's CDR3 is CASSLVAGLSYEQYF. The CDR3 DNA reads as TGTGCCAGCAGCTTAGTGGCGGGCCTCTCCTACGAGCAGTACTTC. Combining the CDR3 with reference TRBV7-8 and TRBJ2-7 gives the whole variable domain GAGVSQSPRYKVAKRGQDVALRCDPISGHVSLFWYQQALGQGPEFLTYFQNEAQLDKSGLPSDRFFAERPEGSVSTLKIQRTQQEDSAVYLCASSLVAGLSYEQYFGPGTRLTVT.

This clone has only one observation. This chain uses TRBV30 with TRBJ2-3, with D tentatively TRBD2 (5 bases). V lost 4 bases, J lost 0 bases, and 14 bases lay in between. The CDR3 totals 15 residues. In germline, CDR1 is GTSNPN, CDR2 SVGIG (reference sequence). CDR3 residues: CAWNDLGVSTDTQYF. The DNA of the CDR3 is TGTGCCTGGAATGATCTCGGGGTTAGCACAGATACGCAGTATTTT.

The chain carries TRBV2 and TRBJ2-7; the match to TRBD2 covers 8 bases. CDR1 SNHLY and CDR2 FYNNEI come from the germline V gene. There are 17 residues in the CDR3. V shed 2 bases and J 2 bases; nucleotides not matched to a gene: 11. The chain's CDR3 is CASSENGWGLVTYEQYF. CDR3 sequence (DNA): TGTGCCAGCAGTGAAAATGGTTGGGGACTAGTAACCTACGAGCAGTACTTC.

The chain combines TRBV14 with TRBJ1-2; D gene unclear. Germline CDR1 is SGHDN and CDR2 is FVKESK. The CDR3 covers 16 residues. The V gene lost 0 bases and the J gene lost 6 bases, with 17 bases spanning the gap. In DNA, the CDR3 is TGTGCCAGCAGCCAAGAAGGGCAGGCCCCGGATGATGGCTACACCTTC. Translation: CASSQEGQAPDDGYTF.

The chain couples TRBV5-6 to TRBJ2-7, with D possibly matching TRBD1 (5 bases). The V gene's germline CDR1 is SGHDT and CDR2 YYEEEE. The CDR3 is 13 residues long. V lost 0 bases and J 4 bases, leaving 8 bases between the germline ends. CDR3 protein: CASSLARAYEQYF. For the CDR3, the DNA is TGTGCCAGCAGCTTGGCCAGGGCGTACGAGCAGTACTTC.

The chain joins TRBV6-1 to TRBJ2-1; D not certain. CDR1 and CDR2 (germline): MNHNS, SASEGT. Deletions cut 2 bases from V and 5 bases from J, with 13 bases between. This CDR3 has 15 amino acids. In nucleotides, the CDR3 is TGTGCCAGCAGTGAAACCCTACTAACCAACAATGAGCAGTTCTTC. This codes for CASSETLLTNNEQFF.

This clone was seen a single time. The chain joins TRBV6-5 to TRBJ2-7; D is tentatively TRBD1 or TRBD2 (5 bases each). The CDR3 runs to 11 residues. Germline assignment: CDR1 MNHEY and CDR2 SVGAGI. The V and J ends lost 8 bases and 3 bases respectively, with 8 bases between them. The CDR3 sequence is CASGTSYEQYF. The CDR3 nucleotides are TGTGCCAGCGGGACCAGCTACGAGCAGTACTTC.

The CDR3 loop reads CASSESYRADTEAFF. The DNA of the CDR3 is TGCGCCAGCAGTGAGTCGTACAGGGCGGACACTGAAGCTTTCTTT. The J gene is TRBJ1-1, the V gene TRBV10-1, with D possibly being TRBD1 (6 bases). V gave up 0 bases and J gave up 3 bases, with 11 bases separating them. Germline loops: CDR1 WNHNN, CDR2 SYGVQD (reference sequence). The CDR3 is made up of 15 amino acids.

The chain couples TRBV5-6 to TRBJ2-2, with a tentative D call TRBD1 (6 bases). The CDR3 consists of 14 residues. Trimming left V 4 bases short and J 7 bases short, with 14 bases between. Germline loops: CDR1 SGHDT, CDR2 YYEEEE. DNA of the CDR3: TGTGCCAGCAGCGCGCAGGGGTTTGGCGGGGAGCTGTTTTTT. It codes for CASSAQGFGGELFF.